Below, 17 T cell receptor beta chains from the same sample are listed, as sequenced in a study of OX40 agonist ivuxolimab in advanced cancers. Assay: immunoSEQ multiplex PCR; the TCRdb copy retains only in-frame clones and omits some. The data hold approximately 76,000 clones, with around nine tenths observed a single time. Sequencing used CD4+ or CD8+ T cells sorted from blood, obtained in a trial of the OX40 agonist ivuxolimab. All receptors come from an adult with an advanced solid tumor such as melanoma, head and neck, liver or kidney cancer.

The chain is built from TRBV20-1 and TRBJ1-2; D uncertain. Trimming cost V 3 bases and J 5 bases, with 7 bases left between them. From germline, CDR1 is DFQATT and CDR2 SNEGSKA (reference sequence). This CDR3 is built from 11 residues. CDR3 in amino acids: CSASLGYGYTF. Written as DNA, the CDR3 is TGCAGTGCTAGCCTGGGATATGGCTACACCTTC.

The J gene is TRBJ1-5, the V gene TRBV30, with D possibly TRBD1 on 5 matching bases. Per the germline V gene, CDR1 is GTSNPN and CDR2 is SVGIG (reference sequence). This CDR3 contains 13 residues. V dropped 0 bases and J dropped 4 bases, with 7 bases sitting between them. CDR3 in amino acids: CAWSVPGNQPQHF. DNA of the CDR3: TGTGCCTGGAGTGTACCAGGGAATCAGCCCCAGCATTTT.

This rearrangement joins TRBV2 to TRBJ1-5; D call uncertain. Germline lookup yields CDR1 SNHLY and CDR2 FYNNEI. V shed 4 bases and J shed 2 bases, with 9 bases lying between them. This CDR3 spans 14 amino acids. Here the CDR3 reads CASSGPLGNQPQHF. The CDR3 DNA is TGTGCCAGCAGTGGGCCCCTCGGCAATCAGCCCCAGCATTTT.

The chain has TRBV5-6 and TRBJ1-2; D may be TRBD1 (5 bases). CDR1 is SGHDT and CDR2 is YYEEEE in the germline V gene. V lost 4 bases to trimming and J lost 3 bases, with 16 bases between them. The CDR3 sequence is 15 residues long. DNA of the CDR3: TGTGCCAGCAGCCCCATGGGCGGGGACGACTATGGCTACACCTTC. It is translated as CASSPMGGDDYGYTF. Full variable domain (outside the CDR3, taken from reference TRBV5-6 and TRBJ1-2): DAGVTQSPTHLIKTRGQQVTLRCSPKSGHDTVSWYQQALGQGPQFIFQYYEEEERQRGNFPDRFSGHQFPNYSSELNVNALLLGDSALYLCASSPMGGDDYGYTFGSGTRLTVV.

The rearrangement links TRBV28 to TRBJ2-5; 7 bases fit TRBD2. The germline CDR1 and CDR2 sequences are MDHEN and SYDVKM. This CDR3 is built from 15 residues. The V segment lost 2 bases and the J segment 2 bases; nucleotides outside the gene matches: 5. CDR3 sequence (DNA): TGTGCCAGCAGTTTAGCGGGAGCGGGGCAAGAGACCCAGTACTTC. Protein: CASSLAGAGQETQYF.

The gene calls are TRBV5-4 and TRBJ2-7, with D possibly matching TRBD2 (6 bases). The CDR3 totals 17 residues. Germline lookup yields CDR1 SGHNT and CDR2 YYREEE (reference sequence). Trimming stripped 4 bases from V and 1 base from J, with 21 bases between. CDR3 sequence: CASSQSPDGTPSYEQYF. CDR3 coding DNA: TGTGCCAGCAGCCAATCTCCAGACGGGACTCCATCCTACGAGCAGTACTTC. Full variable domain (rest looked up from reference TRBV5-4 and TRBJ2-7): ETGVTQSPTHLIKTRGQQVTLRCSSQSGHNTVSWYQQALGQGPQFIFQYYREEENGRGNFPPRFSGLQFPNYSSELNVNALELDDSALYLCASSQSPDGTPSYEQYFGPGTRLTVT.

The chain couples TRBV7-9 to TRBJ1-2; D call uncertain. The germline V and J ends were trimmed by 3 bases and 5 bases, with 25 bases remaining between them. The CDR3 has 18 amino acids. Germline-derived CDR1 and CDR2 are SEHNR and FQNEAQ (reference sequence). DNA of the CDR3: TGTGCCAGCAGCTTTCCCCCGGCTTTCCAGTTCTCGATGTATGGCTACACCTTC. Translating gives CASSFPPAFQFSMYGYTF. Filled out from reference TRBV7-9 and TRBJ1-2, the complete variable domain reads DTGVSQNPRHKITKRGQNVTFRCDPISEHNRLYWYRQTLGQGPEFLTYFQNEAQLEKSRLLSDRFSAERPKGSFSTLEIQRTEQGDSAMYLCASSFPPAFQFSMYGYTFGSGTRLTVV.

The chain couples TRBV11-2 to TRBJ2-1, with D possibly TRBD2 on 6 matching bases. Germline CDR1 reads SGHAT; CDR2 reads FQNNGV. This CDR3 has 16 amino acids. V lost 3 bases and J 5 bases, leaving 17 bases between the germline ends. This CDR3 reads CASSFSVRDLDNEQFF. The CDR3 coding sequence is TGTGCCAGCAGCTTCTCCGTGCGGGACTTGGACAATGAGCAGTTCTTC. Full variable domain (rest looked up from reference TRBV11-2 and TRBJ2-1): EAGVAQSPRYKIIEKRQSVAFWCNPISGHATLYWYQQILGQGPKLLIQFQNNGVVDDSQLPKDRFSAERLKGVDSTLKIQPAKLEDSAVYLCASSFSVRDLDNEQFFGPGTRLTVL.

V and J are TRBV7-7 and TRBJ2-5; D uncertain. The CDR3 is 14 residues long. Looked up from germline, CDR1 is SSHAT and CDR2 is FNYEAQ (reference sequence). V was trimmed by 3 bases and J by 2 bases, leaving 10 bases between them. Here the CDR3 reads CASSFSGRQETQYF. The CDR3 bases are TGTGCCAGCAGCTTTTCCGGCAGGCAAGAGACCCAGTACTTC.

The gene calls are TRBV5-8 and TRBJ2-7, with 9 bases fitting TRBD2. The CDR3 sequence is 15 residues long. Germline values: CDR1 SGHTS, CDR2 YDEGEE. J lost 2 bases, V lost 8 bases, and 11 bases had no gene match. Written as DNA, the CDR3 is TGTGCCAGTCCCCCCTCTAGCGGGACAACCTACGAGCAGTACTTC. Amino acids: CASPPSSGTTYEQYF.

The rearrangement links TRBV27 to TRBJ2-7; possible D gene TRBD2, 6 bases. This CDR3 has 15 amino acids. CDR1 is MNHEY and CDR2 is SMNVEV in the germline V gene (reference sequence). Trimming shortened V by 6 bases and J by 6 bases, and 21 bases separated the two germline ends. The DNA for the CDR3 is TGTGCCAGCAGGACGGATGGTGGAGGGAGCTCCGAGCAGTACTTC. This sequence encodes CASRTDGGGSSEQYF.

J is TRBJ2-2 and V is TRBV9; perhaps TRBD1 as D (5 bases). V shed 0 bases and J shed 6 bases, with 9 bases lying between them. Germline CDR1 and CDR2: SGDLS and YYNGEE. The CDR3 spans 14 residues. CDR3 DNA sequence: TGTGCCAGCAGCGTAGGACAGTGGTCCGGGGAGCTGTTTTTT. Its protein product is CASSVGQWSGELFF.

This chain connects TRBV14 to TRBJ1-6; 8 bases line up with TRBD1. In germline, CDR1 is SGHDN, CDR2 FVKESK. This CDR3 has 16 residues. J gave up 7 bases and V 1 base, and 6 bases lay outside the gene matches. DNA for the CDR3: TGTGCCAGCAGCCAAGTGAGGACAGGGCCAAATTCACCCCTCCACTTT. This gives the protein CASSQVRTGPNSPLHF.

Of note for this clone: Since the CDR3 does not end with the conserved phenylalanine or tryptophan, this likely comes from a read error. The chain recombines TRBV6-5 with TRBJ1-5; D unclear. V was shortened by 4 bases and J by 4 bases, with 5 bases between the two germline ends. CDR1 is MNHEY, CDR2 SVGAGI, per germline. This CDR3 contains 12 residues. Here the CDR3 DNA reads TGTGCCAGCAGTTTCGGGAATCAGCCCCAGCATCTT. This sequence encodes CASSFGNQPQHL.

This rearrangement joins TRBV5-6 to TRBJ2-7; D not resolved. V was shortened by 4 bases and J by 2 bases, with 13 bases between the two germline ends. The CDR3 has 14 residues. Germline CDR1 and CDR2: SGHDT and YYEEEE. CDR3 protein: CASSHTSLTYEQYF. The CDR3 nucleotides are TGTGCCAGCAGCCATACTTCCTTGACCTACGAGCAGTACTTC.

This sequence joins TRBV5-1 and TRBJ1-4; 9 bases align to TRBD1. The CDR3 runs to 15 residues. The V gene's germline CDR1 is SGHRS and CDR2 YFSETQ. With 4 bases clipped from V and 6 bases from J, the junction kept 7 bases outside the gene matches. The CDR3: CASSRGTGLDEKLFF. CDR3 nucleotides: TGCGCCAGCAGCCGGGGGACAGGGCTGGATGAAAAACTGTTTTTT.

The rearrangement joins TRBV19 to TRBJ1-3; D is ambiguous. The germline V gene encodes CDR1 LNHDA and CDR2 SQIVND (reference sequence). The CDR3 extends over 16 amino acids. The V end lost 2 bases, the J end lost 0 bases, and 11 bases lay between the germline ends. The CDR3 loop reads CASSIQGRVSGNTIYF. Here the CDR3 DNA reads TGTGCCAGTAGTATACAAGGGAGAGTCTCTGGAAACACCATATATTTT.